This TCR beta chain was sequenced for a study of shared clonotypes between healthy human individuals. Clones were sequenced by immunoSEQ multiplex PCR, and TCRdb holds only the in-frame ones, with some missing. The sample shows around 2,000,000 clones, 93% of them seen only once. V was pared by 5 bases and J by 2 bases, with 10 bases of the junction left unmatched. Germline assignment: CDR1 SGHTA and CDR2 FQGTGA. The CDR3 has 18 residues. Cells designated naive CD8 were CD45RO-negative and were positively selected for CCR7, with terminally differentiated effector memory CD45RA+ cells excluded. This clone was found once.

This chain joins TRBV7-3 and TRBJ2-1, with 12 bases identical to TRBD1. The receptor was derived from a man aged 18 to 30 in good health. Some clones in this sample may be carry-over from other donors' samples. The sequenced material came from naive CD8+ T cells from PBMCs. The CDR3 DNA sequence: TGTGCCAGCAGCCCACGGGACAGGGGGCCAGGGCCCTACAATGAGCAGTTCTTC. The encoded protein is CASSPRDRGPGPYNEQFF. Using reference TRBV7-3 and TRBJ2-1 for the parts outside the CDR3, the full variable domain is GAGVSQTPSNKVTEKGKYVELRCDPISGHTALYWYRQSLGQGPEFLIYFQGTGAADDSGLPNDRFFAVRPEGSVSTLKIQRTERGDSAVYLCASSPRDRGPGPYNEQFFGPGTRLTVL.